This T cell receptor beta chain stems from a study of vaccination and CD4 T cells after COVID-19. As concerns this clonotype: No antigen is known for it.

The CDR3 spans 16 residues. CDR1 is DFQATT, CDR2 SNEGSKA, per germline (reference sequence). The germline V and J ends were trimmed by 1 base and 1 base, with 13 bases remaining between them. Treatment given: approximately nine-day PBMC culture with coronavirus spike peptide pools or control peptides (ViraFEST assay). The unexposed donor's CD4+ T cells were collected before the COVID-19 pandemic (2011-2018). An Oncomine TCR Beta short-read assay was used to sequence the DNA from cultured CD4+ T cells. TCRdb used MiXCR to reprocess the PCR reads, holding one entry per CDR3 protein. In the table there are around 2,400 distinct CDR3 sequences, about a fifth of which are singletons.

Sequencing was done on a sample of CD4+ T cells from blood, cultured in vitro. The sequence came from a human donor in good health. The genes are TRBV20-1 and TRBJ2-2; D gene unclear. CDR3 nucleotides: TGCAGTGCTAGAGTTAGGCAGAATGAGAACACCGGGGAGCTGTTTTTT. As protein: CSARVRQNENTGELFF.